This T cell receptor beta chain was obtained from a study of post-analysis software for immune sequencing data. This clonotype has only a few counts. What it binds is not known. Findings and limits, study-wide: When patients were compared with controls, four or five TRBV segments were more frequent, TRBV5-6, TRBV5-1 and TRBV20-1 among them.

The CDR3 runs to 15 residues. Germline V gives CDR1 MDHEN, CDR2 SYDVKM. Trimming took off 0 bases at V and 3 bases at J, with 12 bases between the two ends. The authors incorporated unique molecular identifiers into the TCR beta cDNA libraries. In TCRdb, the PCR reads were re-called with MiXCR into one record per CDR3 protein. The sample contains about 200,000 distinct CDR3 sequences, around 29% of which appear only once. The genes are TRBV28 and TRBJ2-7; D might be TRBD2 (7 bases). This receptor was obtained from a girl under 18 with multiple sclerosis. The sample taken for sequencing was blood. The CDR3 reads CASSLWGGTHYEQYF. CDR3 nucleotides: TGTGCCAGCAGTTTATGGGGGGGGACACACTACGAGCAGTACTTC. Combining the CDR3 with reference TRBV28 and TRBJ2-7 gives the whole variable domain DVKVTQSSRYLVKRTGEKVFLECVQDMDHENMFWYRQDPGLGLRLIYFSYDVKMKEKGDIPEGYSVSREKKERFSLILESASTNQTSMYLCASSLWGGTHYEQYFGPGTRLTVT.